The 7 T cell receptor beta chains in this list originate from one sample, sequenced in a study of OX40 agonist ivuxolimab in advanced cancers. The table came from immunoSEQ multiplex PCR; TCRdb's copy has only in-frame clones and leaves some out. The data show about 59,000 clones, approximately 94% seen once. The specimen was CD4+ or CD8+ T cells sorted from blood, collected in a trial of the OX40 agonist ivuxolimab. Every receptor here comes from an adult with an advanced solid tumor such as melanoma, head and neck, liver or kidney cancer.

CDR3 DNA sequence: TGTGCCAGCAGTTTAATTGGCCGGCAAGTGAACACTGAAGCTTTCTTT. This sequence encodes CASSLIGRQVNTEAFF. The rearrangement links TRBV28 to TRBJ1-1, with no clear D. The germline V gene has CDR1 MDHEN and CDR2 SYDVKM. This CDR3 is 16 amino acids long. Trimming removed 2 bases from V and 0 bases from J, with 13 bases in between.

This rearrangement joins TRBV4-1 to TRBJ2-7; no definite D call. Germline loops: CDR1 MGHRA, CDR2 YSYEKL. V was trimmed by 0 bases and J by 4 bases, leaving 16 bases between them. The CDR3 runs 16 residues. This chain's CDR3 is CASSQDSVSSSYEQYF. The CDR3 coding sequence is TGCGCCAGCAGCCAAGATTCTGTGTCGAGTTCTTACGAGCAGTACTTC.

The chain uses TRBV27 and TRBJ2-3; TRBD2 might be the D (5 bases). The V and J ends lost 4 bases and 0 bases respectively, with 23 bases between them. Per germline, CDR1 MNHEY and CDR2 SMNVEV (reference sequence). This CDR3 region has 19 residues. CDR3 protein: CASSSPLAPGGTSTDTQYF. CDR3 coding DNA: TGTGCCAGCAGTTCTCCCCTCGCCCCCGGAGGTACTAGCACAGATACGCAGTATTTT.

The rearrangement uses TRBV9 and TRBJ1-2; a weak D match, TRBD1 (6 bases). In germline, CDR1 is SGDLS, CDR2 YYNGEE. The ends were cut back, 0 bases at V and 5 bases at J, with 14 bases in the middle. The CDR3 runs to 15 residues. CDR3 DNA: TGTGCCAGCAGCGTAGGGGGCGAGACAGGTTATGGCTACACCTTC. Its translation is CASSVGGETGYGYTF.

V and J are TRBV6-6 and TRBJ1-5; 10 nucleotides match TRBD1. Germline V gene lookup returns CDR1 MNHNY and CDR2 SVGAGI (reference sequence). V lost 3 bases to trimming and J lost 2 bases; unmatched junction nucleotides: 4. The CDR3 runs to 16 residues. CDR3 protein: CASSYSGTGGNQPQHF. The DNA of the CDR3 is TGTGCCAGCAGTTATTCCGGGACAGGGGGCAATCAGCCCCAGCATTTT.

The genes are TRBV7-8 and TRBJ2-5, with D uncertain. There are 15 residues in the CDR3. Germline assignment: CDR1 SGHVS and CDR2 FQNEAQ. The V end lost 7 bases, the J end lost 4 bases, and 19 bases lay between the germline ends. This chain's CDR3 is CASTELLSIRETQYF. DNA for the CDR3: TGTGCCAGCACCGAGCTTCTAAGTATTCGAGAGACCCAGTACTTC.

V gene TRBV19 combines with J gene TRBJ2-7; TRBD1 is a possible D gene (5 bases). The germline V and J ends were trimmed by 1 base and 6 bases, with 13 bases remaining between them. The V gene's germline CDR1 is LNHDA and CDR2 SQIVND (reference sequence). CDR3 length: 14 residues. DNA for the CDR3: TGTGCCAGTAGTATAGCAGGGTTGTCTCTCGAGCAGTACTTC. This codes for CASSIAGLSLEQYF. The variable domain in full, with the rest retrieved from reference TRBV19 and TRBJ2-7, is DGGITQSPKYLFRKEGQNVTLSCEQNLNHDAMYWYRQDPGQGLRLIYYSQIVNDFQKGDIAEGYSVSREKKESFPLTVTSAQKNPTAFYLCASSIAGLSLEQYFGPGTRLTVT.